This passage covers 11 T cell receptor beta chains from one sample sequenced in a study of blood T cell repertoires in COVID-19. Produced via immunoSEQ multiplex PCR; TCRdb's table is partial and in-frame only. The repertoire holds 110,000 to 150,000 clones, with around 84% as singletons. Material: peripheral blood. These receptor sequences come from a woman between 45 and 60 years old with acute or convalescent COVID-19.

J is TRBJ1-4 and V is TRBV2, with TRBD1 as a possible D gene (5 bases). V was pared by 2 bases and J by 2 bases, with 9 bases between. Germline V gene lookup returns CDR1 SNHLY and CDR2 FYNNEI. There are 15 residues in the CDR3. This CDR3 is CASSEQGFTNEKLFF. CDR3 bases: TGTGCCAGCAGTGAACAGGGATTCACTAATGAAAAACTGTTTTTT.

V gene TRBV6-5 combines with J gene TRBJ1-5, with D possibly matching TRBD1 (5 bases). Deletions cut 5 bases from V and 2 bases from J, with 13 bases between. Germline V lookup: CDR1 MNHEY, CDR2 SVGAGI. The CDR3 loop spans 15 amino acids. The CDR3 loop reads CASSRELGGNQPQHF. The CDR3 nucleotides are TGTGCCAGCAGTAGAGAATTAGGGGGCAATCAGCCCCAGCATTTT.

The CDR3, as DNA: TGTGCCAGCAGCTTAAATCGGCCAGGGTTCGGCGGGGAGCTGTTTTTT. It yields the protein CASSLNRPGFGGELFF. This chain uses TRBV11-1 with TRBJ2-2, with TRBD1 as a possible D gene (5 bases). V was pared by 2 bases and J by 7 bases, with 17 bases between. In germline, CDR1 is SGHAT, CDR2 FQDESV (reference sequence). This CDR3 has 16 amino acids.

The chain couples TRBV9 to TRBJ1-3; maybe TRBD1 (6 bases). This CDR3 spans 17 amino acids. With 0 bases removed from V and 1 base from J, the gap between germline ends came to 14 bases. The germline gives CDR1 SGDLS, CDR2 YYNGEE. The CDR3 nucleotides are TGTGCCAGCAGCGTAGCTGGTGGGGGGGCGTCTGGAAACACCATATATTTT. Translation: CASSVAGGGASGNTIYF.

J is TRBJ2-1 and V is TRBV7-9; D may be TRBD2 (6 bases). Germline values: CDR1 SEHNR, CDR2 FQNEAQ (reference sequence). Trimming took 2 bases from V and 8 from J, leaving 16 bases between them. The CDR3 is 15 residues long. Here the CDR3 reads CASSLFSGQGDEQFF. CDR3 nucleotides: TGTGCCAGCAGCTTATTTAGCGGCCAGGGCGATGAGCAGTTCTTC.

This clone was observed a single time. The chain employs TRBV11-2 and TRBJ1-4; 7 positions agree with TRBD1. The J segment lost 3 bases and the V segment lost 1 base, leaving 2 bases of the junction unmatched. Germline assignment: CDR1 SGHAT and CDR2 FQNNGV. This CDR3 is built from 15 residues. The CDR3 spells CASSLGQGSNEKLFF. In DNA form, the CDR3 reads TGTGCCAGCAGCTTAGGACAGGGATCTAATGAAAAACTGTTTTTT. The full variable domain, in which reference TRBV11-2 and TRBJ1-4 provide the parts outside the CDR3, is EAGVAQSPRYKIIEKRQSVAFWCNPISGHATLYWYQQILGQGPKLLIQFQNNGVVDDSQLPKDRFSAERLKGVDSTLKIQPAKLEDSAVYLCASSLGQGSNEKLFFGSGTQLSVL.

The V gene is TRBV18, the J gene TRBJ1-6; D is unclear. CDR1 and CDR2 (germline): KGHSH, LQKENI. This CDR3 has 16 amino acids. V was pared by 6 bases and J by 4 bases, with 16 bases between. CDR3 in amino acids: CASSPAATTYNSPLHF. In DNA, the CDR3 is TGTGCCAGCTCCCCCGCGGCTACGACTTATAATTCACCCCTCCACTTT.

The chain couples TRBV5-1 to TRBJ1-1, with D tentatively TRBD1 (6 bases). This CDR3 has 15 amino acids. The ends were cut back, 2 bases at V and 2 bases at J, with 13 bases in the middle. CDR1 is SGHRS and CDR2 is YFSETQ in the germline V gene. The CDR3 bases are TGCGCCAGCAGCTTTGGGGACACGCTTAACACTGAAGCTTTCTTT. The encoded protein is CASSFGDTLNTEAFF.

V usage is TRBV7-9 and J usage is TRBJ1-1; 9 bases line up with TRBD1. CDR1 and CDR2 from the germline V gene are SEHNR and FQNEAQ (reference sequence). This CDR3 is built from 15 residues. The J segment lost 4 bases and the V segment lost 4 bases, leaving 7 bases of the junction unmatched. CDR3 coding DNA: TGTGCCAGCAGCTCCCCACAGGGGGCAGGCACTGAAGCTTTCTTT. Its translation: CASSSPQGAGTEAFF.

This clone was detected only once. The rearrangement uses TRBV5-4 and TRBJ1-2, with D possibly matching TRBD1 (6 bases). CDR1 is SGHNT and CDR2 is YYREEE in the germline V gene (reference sequence). The CDR3 length is 17 residues. The V gene lost 4 bases and the J gene lost 3 bases, with 22 bases spanning the gap. The CDR3 is CASSGGHRTAGDYGYTF. The CDR3 nucleotides are TGTGCCAGCAGCGGGGGACATAGGACAGCCGGAGACTATGGCTACACCTTC.

V is TRBV30 and J is TRBJ1-2; D gene ambiguous. The germline CDR1 and CDR2 sequences are GTSNPN and SVGIG (reference sequence). The CDR3 contains 12 residues. The V end was cut by 4 bases, the J end by 6 bases, with 12 bases between. DNA of the CDR3: TGTGCCTGGACTGGGGAGTGGAATGGCTACACCTTC. Its protein is CAWTGEWNGYTF. Combining the CDR3 with reference TRBV30 and TRBJ1-2 gives the whole variable domain SQTIHQWPATLVQPVGSPLSLECTVEGTSNPNLYWYRQAAGRGLQLLFYSVGIGQISSEVPQNLSASRPQDRQFILSSKKLLLSDSGFYLCAWTGEWNGYTFGSGTRLTVV.